The 13 T cell receptor beta chains presented below share a single source sample, sequenced in a study of blood T cells in healthy people across ages. A second about 6 to 12 cycle PCR used barcoded and J-beta primers. TCRdb re-called the 5' RACE reads through MiXCR, storing one row per CDR3 protein. The sample has roughly 860,000 distinct CDR3 sequences; 60% to 80% are singletons. Sequencing input: blood. These receptors all stem from a man in his thirties or forties in good health.

This clonotype has only a few counts. This chain joins TRBV7-2 and TRBJ2-5; D is uncertain. Germline loops: CDR1 SGHTA, CDR2 FQGNSA. The CDR3 is 14 amino acids. Trimming took off 3 bases at V and 0 bases at J, with 8 bases between the two ends. In DNA form, the CDR3 reads TGTGCCAGCAGCTTGCCACAGTACCAAGAGACCCAGTACTTC. Amino acid sequence: CASSLPQYQETQYF. The full variable domain, in which reference TRBV7-2 and TRBJ2-5 provide the parts outside the CDR3, is GAGVSQSPSNKVTEKGKDVELRCDPISGHTALYWYRQSLGQGLEFLIYFQGNSAPDKSGLPSDRFSAERTGGSVSTLTIQRTQQEDSAVYLCASSLPQYQETQYFGPGTRLLVL.

This clonotype was recorded only once. DNA of the CDR3: TGTGCCAGCAGTTACGACCGCCGGAACACTGAAGCTTTCTTT. Its translation is CASSYDRRNTEAFF. The J gene is TRBJ1-1, the V gene TRBV6-5; no clear D gene. There are 14 residues in the CDR3. Germline CDR1 MNHEY, CDR2 SVGAGI. The germline V and J ends were trimmed by 2 bases and 1 base, with 8 bases remaining between them.

V usage is TRBV9 and J usage is TRBJ2-1, with D unresolved. V lost 0 bases and J lost 2, with 6 bases in between. Per germline, CDR1 SGDLS and CDR2 YYNGEE. The CDR3 has 14 amino acids. CDR3 residues: CASSVAEAYNEQFF. CDR3 DNA sequence: TGTGCCAGCAGCGTAGCTGAAGCCTACAATGAGCAGTTCTTC.

The chain combines TRBV7-9 with TRBJ1-2; 7 positions agree with TRBD1. CDR1 is SEHNR and CDR2 is FQNEAQ in the germline V gene (reference sequence). Trimming at V came to 1 base and at J to 7 bases, leaving 6 bases not matched to a gene. CDR3 length equals 14 residues. CDR3 coding DNA: TGTGCCAGCAGCTTAGACAGGGGATTGGGTGGCTACACCTTC. Translating gives CASSLDRGLGGYTF.

This sequence joins TRBV5-1 and TRBJ2-4; TRBD1 aligns across 9 bases. V was clipped by 3 bases and J by 13 bases; unmatched bases: 20. CDR1 and CDR2 (germline): SGHRS, YFSETQ. The CDR3 spans 17 residues. The CDR3 region is CASSSGTGTLPTGEQYF. Written as DNA, the CDR3 is TGCGCCAGCAGCTCCGGGACAGGGACCCTACCTACGGGAGAGCAGTACTTC.

The chain is built from TRBV2 and TRBJ1-5, with D possibly matching TRBD1 (6 bases). Trimming pared 7 bases from V and 3 bases from J, leaving 13 bases between. The CDR3 loop spans 14 amino acids. Germline loops: CDR1 SNHLY, CDR2 FYNNEI. The CDR3 is CASTQTGSNQPQHF. In DNA, the CDR3 is TGTGCCAGCACCCAGACAGGTTCCAATCAGCCCCAGCATTTT.

The chain joins TRBV6-1 to TRBJ1-5; D not certain. This CDR3 is built from 17 residues. Germline V gene lookup returns CDR1 MNHNS and CDR2 SASEGT. The V gene lost 0 bases and the J gene lost 2 bases, with 14 bases spanning the gap. The CDR3 region has the DNA TGTGCCAGCAGTGAAGCGCTGGGGATGGTAGGCAATCAGCCCCAGCATTTT. Translated, it gives CASSEALGMVGNQPQHF.

This chain uses TRBV29-1 with TRBJ2-7; tentative D call: TRBD1 (7 bases). The germline CDR1 and CDR2 sequences are SQVTM and ANQGSEA. The CDR3 totals 13 residues. V gave up 5 bases and J gave up 4 bases, with 15 bases separating them. The CDR3 DNA reads as TGCAGCGTTACAGACAGGGCGGGGTACGAGCAGTACTTC. Protein product: CSVTDRAGYEQYF.

This clonotype was seen a handful of times. The rearrangement joins TRBV10-3 to TRBJ1-6, with TRBD1 as a possible D gene (5 bases). This CDR3 spans 15 amino acids. Trimming cost V 1 base and J 7 bases, with 11 bases left between them. Germline CDR1 and CDR2: ENHRY and SYGVKD. The CDR3 nucleotides are TGTGCCATCAGTGAGTTGAAGGGGCAGAATTCACCCCTCCACTTT. This sequence encodes CAISELKGQNSPLHF.

The rearrangement joins TRBV7-3 to TRBJ2-1, with a possible D match to TRBD2 (7 bases). The CDR3 covers 15 residues. Trimming pared 6 bases from V and 0 bases from J, leaving 12 bases between. The germline V gene has CDR1 SGHTA and CDR2 FQGTGA. The CDR3 DNA follows: TGTGCCAGCAGATACGGGGGGCCCTCCTACAATGAGCAGTTCTTC. Translating gives CASRYGGPSYNEQFF.

The chain couples TRBV10-3 to TRBJ2-2; D might be TRBD2 (6 bases). V was pared by 8 bases and J by 1 base, with 11 bases between. Germline V gene lookup returns CDR1 ENHRY and CDR2 SYGVKD. The CDR3 has 14 amino acids. The CDR3 region has the DNA TGTGCCATCGGGGTCGGGGGGAACACCGGGGAGCTGTTTTTT. As protein: CAIGVGGNTGELFF.

This chain uses TRBV6-2 or TRBV6-3 with TRBJ1-1; D ambiguous. Germline V gene sequence: CDR1 MNHEY, CDR2 SVGEGT. With 0 bases removed from V and 4 bases from J, the gap between germline ends came to 9 bases. The length of the CDR3 is 14 residues. This CDR3 is CASSYSIQVTEAFF. In nucleotides, the CDR3 is TGTGCCAGCAGTTACTCGATTCAGGTCACTGAAGCTTTCTTT.

This chain links TRBV25-1 with TRBJ1-2; no firm D call. This CDR3 is built from 13 residues. V lost 3 bases and J 4 bases, leaving 9 bases between the germline ends. Germline V gene lookup returns CDR1 MGHDK and CDR2 SYGVNS. CDR3 loop: CASSELDSYGYTF. The CDR3 DNA is TGTGCCAGCAGTGAGTTGGACTCCTATGGCTACACCTTC.